A single sample gave rise to the 13 T cell receptor beta chains below, sequenced in a study of regulatory T cells. Study-wide results and limits: In CD3G-deficient patients, conventional CD4+ T cells were enriched for hydrophobic CDR3 residues at positions 6 and 7.

The primer mix had 52 TRBV and 13 TRBJ primers. Libraries were prepared by immunoSEQ multiplex PCR; TCRdb keeps only in-frame clonotypes and omits some of them. The table lists 30,000 to 40,000 clones, approximately 89% of them singletons. No antigens are known for them. Material for sequencing was conventional CD4+ T cells sorted from blood. The source is a person aged 18 to 35 with CD3G deficiency.

The V gene is TRBV28, the J gene TRBJ1-2; D may be TRBD1 (6 bases). The V end lost 3 bases, the J end lost 7 bases, and 12 bases lay between the germline ends. The CDR3 extends over 13 amino acids. CDR1 and CDR2 from the germline V gene are MDHEN and SYDVKM. CDR3 DNA sequence: TGTGCCAGCAGTTTGGACAGCGGCTCTGGCTACACCTTC. This codes for CASSLDSGSGYTF.

The chain employs TRBV19 and TRBJ2-2, with 7 bases fitting TRBD1. The CDR3 loop spans 15 amino acids. Germline V gene sequence: CDR1 LNHDA, CDR2 SQIVND (reference sequence). Trimming cost V 5 bases and J 6 bases; bases outside gene matches: 9. For the CDR3, the DNA is TGTGCCAGTAGTCGGTCTTTTACAGGGGCCGGGGAGCTGTTTTTT. It specifies CASSRSFTGAGELFF.

This chain links TRBV18 with TRBJ2-2; 8 nucleotides line up with TRBD1. V shed 4 bases and J 1 base; nucleotides not matched to a gene: 5. From germline, CDR1 is KGHSH and CDR2 LQKENI. The CDR3 loop spans 16 amino acids. Here the CDR3 DNA reads TGTGCCAGCTCACAACGGACAGGGAGGAACACCGGGGAGCTGTTTTTT. It codes for CASSQRTGRNTGELFF.

This clone was observed a few times. The V call is TRBV6-1, the J call TRBJ2-7, with D tentatively TRBD2 (6 bases). Trimming took off 8 bases at V and 5 bases at J, with 19 bases between the two ends. CDR1 and CDR2 (germline): MNHNS, SASEGT. This CDR3 region has 14 residues. The CDR3, as DNA: TGTGCCAGCGGGGGACCGGGAGAAACCGACGAGCAGTACTTC. This gives the protein CASGGPGETDEQYF.

The chain uses TRBV7-9 and TRBJ2-1, with TRBD2 matching over 9 bases. The CDR3 spans 13 residues. Germline values: CDR1 SEHNR, CDR2 FQNEAQ (reference sequence). V shed 3 bases and J 15 bases; nucleotides not matched to a gene: 9. CDR3 nucleotide sequence: TGTGCCAGCAGCTTTAAAGCCGGGACTAGCCTGTTCTTC. It specifies CASSFKAGTSLFF.

The rearrangement uses TRBV5-1 and TRBJ2-7, with 10 bases aligning to TRBD1. There are 16 residues in the CDR3. Germline values: CDR1 SGHRS, CDR2 YFSETQ. The trim removed 5 bases at V and 6 bases at J, leaving 14 bases unmatched. CDR3 bases: TGCGCCAGCAGTCGGGGGCCCCGGGACAGGGGTATCGAGCAGTACTTC. Residues: CASSRGPRDRGIEQYF.

CDR3 protein: CASSEAVYASDSNQPQHF. The CDR3 coding sequence is TGTGCCAGCAGTGAAGCGGTTTATGCCTCGGATAGCAATCAGCCCCAGCATTTT. This rearrangement joins TRBV6-1 to TRBJ1-5; no definite D call. Germline V gene data show CDR1 as MNHNS and CDR2 as SASEGT. This CDR3 is built from 18 residues. V was clipped by 0 bases and J by 0 bases, with 15 bases between them.

This rearrangement joins TRBV28 to TRBJ1-4, with D perhaps matching TRBD1 (5 bases). Germline values: CDR1 MDHEN, CDR2 SYDVKM. The CDR3 covers 13 residues. V lost 6 bases and J 8 bases, leaving 13 bases between the germline ends. In DNA, the CDR3 is TGTGCCAGCAGCCAAGGGACGGAAGAAAAACTGTTTTTT. It codes for CASSQGTEEKLFF.

This clone was seen once. This rearrangement joins TRBV7-8 to TRBJ2-3; TRBD1 is a possible D gene (5 bases). This CDR3 has 16 amino acids. Germline V gives CDR1 SGHVS, CDR2 FQNEAQ. Trimming took 4 bases from V and 3 from J, leaving 17 bases between them. The chain's CDR3 is CASSSGRVMGTDTQYF. The CDR3 DNA is TGTGCCAGCAGCTCTGGCAGGGTAATGGGGACAGATACGCAGTATTTT.

CDR3: CASSSGRNTEAFF. The DNA for the CDR3 is TGTGCCAGCAGTTCCGGACGGAACACTGAAGCTTTCTTT. The gene calls are TRBV28 and TRBJ1-1, with unresolved D. This CDR3 contains 13 residues. Per the germline V gene, CDR1 is MDHEN and CDR2 is SYDVKM. V was shortened by 4 bases and J by 1 base, with 7 bases between the two germline ends.

This clone showed up just a few times. The chain joins TRBV19 to TRBJ2-2; 10 positions match TRBD1. The ends lost 4 bases at V and 8 bases at J; junction bases unmatched: 7. The CDR3 consists of 15 residues. Germline V gene lookup returns CDR1 LNHDA and CDR2 SQIVND (reference sequence). CDR3 DNA: TGTGCCAGTAGTAGGGGTCGACAGGGGGCAGGGGAGCTGTTTTTT. It encodes CASSRGRQGAGELFF.

This chain joins TRBV28 and TRBJ2-1; possibly TRBD1 for D (6 bases). This CDR3 is built from 14 residues. V dropped 6 bases and J dropped 2 bases, with 11 bases sitting between them. Germline-derived CDR1 and CDR2 are MDHEN and SYDVKM. CDR3 region: CASRAGDAYNEQFF. The CDR3 DNA reads as TGTGCCAGCAGGGCAGGGGACGCCTACAATGAGCAGTTCTTC. Together with reference TRBV28 and TRBJ2-1, the CDR3 gives the full variable domain: DVKVTQSSRYLVKRTGEKVFLECVQDMDHENMFWYRQDPGLGLRLIYFSYDVKMKEKGDIPEGYSVSREKKERFSLILESASTNQTSMYLCASRAGDAYNEQFFGPGTRLTVL.

This clone has more than one count but fewer than ten. The chain has TRBV6-1 and TRBJ2-2, with D perhaps TRBD1 or TRBD2 (5 bases each). The V end was cut by 8 bases, the J end by 7 bases, with 20 bases between. The CDR3 extends over 15 amino acids. CDR1 is MNHNS, CDR2 SASEGT, per germline. The CDR3 coding sequence is TGTGCCAGCCAAAAGTGGGGACCCCTAGGCGGGGAGCTGTTTTTT. Its protein is CASQKWGPLGGELFF.